What follows describes a single T cell receptor (beta chain). This CDR3 is 14 amino acids long. Germline assignment: CDR1 LGHNA and CDR2 YSLEER. V gave up 3 bases and J gave up 4 bases, with 13 bases separating them. TCRdb itself ran the RT-PCR reads through MiXCR, one entry per CDR3 protein. Of 550,000 to 750,000 distinct CDR3 sequences listed, more than 13% are singletons. The sample consisted of memory CD4+ T cells from blood. The chain joins TRBV4-3 to TRBJ2-7, with D possibly matching TRBD2 (5 bases). The TCR comes from a female donor in good health, serving as a healthy control. The CDR3 region is CASSHGPRAYEQYF. The CDR3 DNA sequence: TGCGCCAGCAGCCATGGCCCGCGGGCGTACGAGCAGTACTTC.